One and the same sample provided the 19 T cell receptor beta chains below, sequenced in a study of cytomegalovirus exposure and HLA in healthy donors. Sequenced by immunoSEQ multiplex PCR; TCRdb stores in-frame clones only, minus some. The table has about 130,000 clones, about 91% seen once. Sequenced sample: PBMCs. These receptors all stem from a young woman in good health and CMV-seronegative.

This clone has a handful of counts. The rearrangement uses TRBV11-3 and TRBJ2-7; maybe TRBD2 (6 bases). The CDR3 contains 13 residues. Looked up from germline, CDR1 is SGHNT and CDR2 is YENEEA. V was shortened by 3 bases and J by 5 bases, with 11 bases between the two germline ends. DNA for the CDR3: TGTGCCAGCAGCTTTACGCGGGGAAACGAGCAGTACTTC. It yields the protein CASSFTRGNEQYF.

V usage is TRBV5-1 and J usage is TRBJ1-5; D gene uncertain. This CDR3 region has 15 residues. Trimming took 2 bases from V and 3 from J, leaving 12 bases between them. Germline CDR1 reads SGHRS; CDR2 reads YFSETQ. CDR3 bases: TGCGCCAGCAGCTTCGTCTCGGGTGCCAATCAGCCCCAGCATTTT. Translated, it gives CASSFVSGANQPQHF.

V gene TRBV29-1 combines with J gene TRBJ2-3; 7 bases align to TRBD2. The CDR3 has 11 amino acids. Germline values: CDR1 SQVTM, CDR2 ANQGSEA. Trimming cost V 6 bases and J 11 bases; bases outside gene matches: 8. The CDR3 protein is CSVVREGLQYF. In nucleotides, the CDR3 is TGCAGCGTCGTCAGGGAGGGGTTGCAGTATTTT.

This rearrangement joins TRBV5-6 to TRBJ1-4, with D perhaps matching TRBD1 (6 bases). The germline V gene encodes CDR1 SGHDT and CDR2 YYEEEE. There are 17 residues in the CDR3. Trimming removed 0 bases at V and 0 bases at J, with 12 bases between. In nucleotides, the CDR3 is TGTGCCAGCAGCTTGGCCTGGGGGGGGCCAACTAATGAAAAACTGTTTTTT. Translated, it gives CASSLAWGGPTNEKLFF. The full variable domain, rest sourced from reference TRBV5-6 and TRBJ1-4, is DAGVTQSPTHLIKTRGQQVTLRCSPKSGHDTVSWYQQALGQGPQFIFQYYEEEERQRGNFPDRFSGHQFPNYSSELNVNALLLGDSALYLCASSLAWGGPTNEKLFFGSGTQLSVL.

The rearrangement links TRBV9 to TRBJ2-5; the D is unclear. CDR1 SGDLS and CDR2 YYNGEE come from the germline V gene. This CDR3 comprises 15 residues. Deletions cut 0 bases from V and 5 bases from J, with 14 bases between. CDR3 coding DNA: TGTGCCAGCAGCGTAGGTTTGTTGGGCCCGGAGACCCAGTACTTC. The encoded protein is CASSVGLLGPETQYF. The whole variable domain, filled in from reference TRBV9 and TRBJ2-5, reads DSGVTQTPKHLITATGQRVTLRCSPRSGDLSVYWYQQSLDQGLQFLIQYYNGEERAKGNILERFSAQQFPDLHSELNLSSLELGDSALYFCASSVGLLGPETQYFGPGTRLLVL.

V is TRBV7-2 and J is TRBJ2-3; TRBD2 agrees at 9 bases. The ends lost 3 bases at V and 6 bases at J; junction bases unmatched: 7. The CDR3 has 15 amino acids. From germline, CDR1 is SGHTA and CDR2 FQGNSA. Here the CDR3 reads CASSFWRGGRDTQYF. CDR3 in DNA: TGTGCCAGCAGCTTTTGGCGGGGGGGCCGGGATACGCAGTATTTT.

The chain carries TRBV15 and TRBJ2-3; TRBD2 might be the D (5 bases). V was cut by 4 bases and J by 0 bases, with 14 bases left in between. Germline-derived CDR1 and CDR2 are LNHNV and YYDKDF (reference sequence). The CDR3 contains 16 residues. In DNA, the CDR3 is TGTGCCACCAGCACCATCCTAGCAACTAGCACAGATACGCAGTATTTT. Its protein is CATSTILATSTDTQYF.

The genes are TRBV5-4 and TRBJ1-2; D ambiguous. V lost 6 bases to trimming and J lost 5 bases, with 17 bases between them. CDR3 length: 14 amino acids. Germline-derived CDR1 and CDR2 are SGHNT and YYREEE (reference sequence). This chain's CDR3 is CASTNPGVGYGYTF. CDR3 bases: TGTGCCAGCACTAACCCCGGGGTGGGGTATGGCTACACCTTC.

The chain combines TRBV15 with TRBJ1-5; maybe TRBD1 (5 bases). The germline V gene encodes CDR1 LNHNV and CDR2 YYDKDF (reference sequence). V lost 0 bases to trimming and J lost 12 bases, with 9 bases between them. The CDR3 spans 12 residues. The CDR3 sequence: CATSREGVDQHF. The CDR3 nucleotides are TGTGCCACCAGCAGAGAAGGGGTGGACCAGCATTTT.

This chain links TRBV9 with TRBJ1-1; D possibly corresponds to TRBD1 (5 bases). The V end was cut by 5 bases, the J end by 7 bases, with 12 bases between. The germline V gene has CDR1 SGDLS and CDR2 YYNGEE. The CDR3 has 12 amino acids. This CDR3 is CASSTSRGEAFF. The CDR3 nucleotides read TGTGCCAGCAGTACCTCTAGGGGTGAAGCTTTCTTT.

The rearrangement links TRBV15 to TRBJ1-1; D is ambiguous. V was shortened by 5 bases and J by 0 bases, with 7 bases between the two germline ends. The length of the CDR3 is 13 residues. Germline V gives CDR1 LNHNV, CDR2 YYDKDF (reference sequence). The CDR3 nucleotides are TGTGCCACCAGCGGCTTGGTGAACACTGAAGCTTTCTTT. It codes for CATSGLVNTEAFF.

The V call is TRBV2, the J call TRBJ2-7, with 7 bases that match TRBD2. Germline V lookup: CDR1 SNHLY, CDR2 FYNNEI. CDR3 length: 14 residues. Trimming removed 5 bases from V and 3 bases from J; junction bases left unmatched: 7. The CDR3 region has the DNA TGTGCCAGCAGTTCTGAGCGGGGAAACTACGAGCAGTACTTC. This codes for CASSSERGNYEQYF.

This chain joins TRBV5-1 and TRBJ1-1; no definite D call. The V and J ends lost 4 bases and 3 bases respectively, with 7 bases between them. The germline gives CDR1 SGHRS, CDR2 YFSETQ. This CDR3 comprises 12 residues. The DNA of the CDR3 is TGCGCCAGCAGCAGAGAGGACACTGAAGCTTTCTTT. Amino acids: CASSREDTEAFF.

The CDR3 loop reads CASSTDRVEQFF. The CDR3 DNA follows: TGTGCCAGCAGCACCGACAGGGTCGAGCAGTTCTTC. V is TRBV11-2 and J is TRBJ2-1, with TRBD1 matching 7 bases. Germline V gene sequence: CDR1 SGHAT, CDR2 FQNNGV. This CDR3 region has 12 residues. The junction had 5 bases not matched to a gene; V was cut back by 5 bases and J by 10 bases.

This clone was found once. The CDR3 DNA reads TGTGCCAGTGAAAAGGGGGGGGCACTAGTAGGCACTGAAGCTTTCTTT. As protein: CASEKGGALVGTEAFF. The rearrangement links TRBV19 to TRBJ1-1, with D maybe TRBD1 (6 bases). The germline V gene has CDR1 LNHDA and CDR2 SQIVND (reference sequence). Deletions cut 8 bases from V and 4 bases from J, with 23 bases between. The CDR3 length is 16 residues.

V gene TRBV9 combines with J gene TRBJ1-5, with 7 bases fitting TRBD1. Germline CDR1 and CDR2: SGDLS and YYNGEE. The trim removed 4 bases at V and 0 bases at J, leaving 10 bases unmatched. The CDR3 contains 17 residues. The CDR3 bases are TGTGCCAGCAGCCTCAGATACAGGGGAATTAGCAATCAGCCCCAGCATTTT. Its protein is CASSLRYRGISNQPQHF.

V and J are TRBV7-9 and TRBJ1-2; D may be TRBD1 (6 bases). The V and J ends lost 5 bases and 6 bases respectively, with 19 bases between them. Germline-derived CDR1 and CDR2 are SEHNR and FQNEAQ (reference sequence). There are 15 residues in the CDR3. This chain's CDR3 is CASSPVLQGTHGYTF. The CDR3 coding sequence is TGTGCCAGCAGCCCTGTCCTCCAGGGGACCCATGGCTACACCTTC.

This chain joins TRBV6-9 and TRBJ1-5, with D maybe TRBD1 (5 bases). The CDR3 is made up of 15 amino acids. V dropped 6 bases and J dropped 2 bases, with 14 bases sitting between them. Germline V CDR1 and CDR2: MNHGY, SVAAGI. CDR3: CASRRGDGRNQPQHF. CDR3 bases: TGTGCCAGCAGGCGGGGGGACGGACGCAATCAGCCCCAGCATTTT.

This rearrangement joins TRBV11-3 to TRBJ1-1, with TRBD1 matching 8 bases. Looked up from germline, CDR1 is SGHNT and CDR2 is YENEEA. V was pared by 5 bases and J by 2 bases, with 4 bases of the junction left unmatched. CDR3 length equals 14 residues. CDR3 amino acids: CASSDQGANTEAFF. For the CDR3, the DNA is TGTGCCAGCAGCGATCAGGGGGCCAACACTGAAGCTTTCTTT.